Listed below are T cell receptor beta chains from one sample, sequenced in a study of blood T cell repertoires in COVID-19. Clones were read by immunoSEQ multiplex PCR, and TCRdb kept only the in-frame ones, dropping some. This sample has 200,000 or so clones, with 86% found just once. Sequenced: PBMCs or T cells enriched from blood (not recorded which). These receptors came from a woman in her forties with acute COVID-19. Each CDR3 is given with its conserved first and last residue. The order of the fields is clone size, V gene, J gene, D gene, CDR3 length, CDR3 DNA, CDR3 protein. The D gene is left open where the match is weak. Size is omitted from some rows. Given values are once, few, many or a class for expanded clones.

once,TRBV7-9,TRBJ1-6,TRBD1,17,TGTGCCAGCAGCCCCATTGTGGGGGGACAGTTAAATTCACCCCTCCACTTT,CASSPIVGGQLNSPLHF
few,TRBV9,TRBJ1-1,-,13,TGTGCCAGCAGCGTAGGGGGGGACACTGAAGCTTTCTTT,CASSVGGDTEAFF
-,TRBV12-3/TRBV12-4,TRBJ1-1,-,13,TGTGCCAGCAGCCTAAAGATGAACACTGAAGCTTTCTTT,CASSLKMNTEAFF
-,TRBV3-1/TRBV3-2,TRBJ1-3,-,14,TGTGCCAGCAGCCCAAGGGGTTCTGGAAACACCATATATTTT,CASSPRGSGNTIYF
-,TRBV20-1,TRBJ2-3,-,14,TGCAGTGCTAGTTCTGCAAAGGAGACAGATACGCAGTATTTT,CSASSAKETDTQYF
-,TRBV24-1,TRBJ1-5,-,15,TGTGCCACCAGTGATGGCAGGGGCAGCAATCAGCCCCAGCATTTT,CATSDGRGSNQPQHF
-,TRBV2,TRBJ1-1,-,11,TGTGCCAGCAGTGCCAGGGAGGGCGCTTTCTTT,CASSAREGAFF
-,TRBV7-9,TRBJ1-1,TRBD1,17,TGTGCCAGCAGCTATCCGGGACAGGGGACTCGGGACACTGAAGCTTTCTTT,CASSYPGQGTRDTEAFF
-,TRBV18,TRBJ2-1,-,15,TGTGCCAGCTCACCAGGGCAGCCCCAGAACGATGAGCAGTTCTTC,CASSPGQPQNDEQFF
-,TRBV19,TRBJ1-2,-,13,TGTGCCAGTAGTACCATTGGGCGGGTTGGCTACACCTTC,CASSTIGRVGYTF
-,TRBV9,TRBJ2-1,-,14,TGTGCCAGCAGCGTGACATCTCGGGGGAATGAGCAGTTCTTC,CASSVTSRGNEQFF
few,TRBV7-9,TRBJ2-2,-,10,TGTGCCAGAGACTCCGGGGAGCTGTTTTTT,CARDSGELFF
-,TRBV4-1,TRBJ1-1,TRBD1,15,TGCGCCAGCAGCCCAAGGACAGGGGGGGACACTGAAGCTTTCTTT,CASSPRTGGDTEAFF
-,TRBV5-4,TRBJ1-1,-,14,TGTGCCGCCAGGGGCGGCAGGGATCGCACTGAAGCTTTCTTT,CAARGGRDRTEAFF
-,TRBV9,TRBJ2-2,TRBD2,13,TGTGCCAGTCAACCGGCTAGCGGCGGGGAGCTGTTTTTT,CASQPASGGELFF
-,TRBV7-3,TRBJ1-2,-,13,TGTGCCAGCAGCTTAATAGAGATTCCGGGCTACACCTTC,CASSLIEIPGYTF
-,TRBV27,TRBJ2-2,-,16,TGTGCCAGCAGTCGCTTCGTGGCCCCGAACACCGGGGAGCTGTTTTTT,CASSRFVAPNTGELFF
-,TRBV24-1,TRBJ1-5,TRBD1,17,TGTGCCACCAGTGATTACACTACAGGGGACAAAAATCAGCCCCAGCATTTT,CATSDYTTGDKNQPQHF
-,TRBV6-5,TRBJ2-1,-,13,TGTGCCAGCAACCACAGGGTAGGGAATGAGCAGTTCTTC,CASNHRVGNEQFF
-,TRBV7-9,TRBJ2-1,TRBD2,14,TGTGCCAGCAGCCGGGGGGAAGCTACCAATGAGCAGTTCTTC,CASSRGEATNEQFF
-,TRBV10-3,TRBJ2-7,-,12,TGTGCCATCAGTGACGGTGCCTACGAGCAGTACTTC,CAISDGAYEQYF
-,TRBV18,TRBJ1-2,TRBD1,15,TGTGCCAGCTCACTACAGGGGACAGCTAACTATGGCTACACCTTC,CASSLQGTANYGYTF
-,TRBV6-5,TRBJ2-1,TRBD1,14,TGTGCCAGCAGTTACTCGACGACAGGGGATGAGCAGTTCTTC,CASSYSTTGDEQFF
-,TRBV6-5,TRBJ1-1,TRBD1,15,TGTGCCAGCAGTCCCTGGAAGGGGGCAAGGACTGAAGCTTTCTTT,CASSPWKGARTEAFF
-,TRBV7-2,TRBJ1-2,-,15,TGTGCCAGCAGCTTATCATCATCCCGCCAGAGGGGCTACACCTTC,CASSLSSSRQRGYTF
-,TRBV27,TRBJ1-1,-,13,TGTGCCAGCACCCCCGGGGGTCGGACTGAAGCTTTCTTT,CASTPGGRTEAFF